The clone carrying this TCR beta chain came up once. The junction departs from the called germline gene at one end, perhaps through a read error. This sample stems from a study of blood T cells in healthy people across ages. A second PCR of about 7 to 12 cycles used a sample-barcoded 5' primer and a J-beta primer mix. TCRdb ran MiXCR on the 5' RACE reads and lists one entry per CDR3 protein. The data show 1.5 million to 2 million distinct CDR3 sequences, roughly 50% seen once. The sequence was obtained from a woman between 35 and 50 years old in good health. The sequenced sample was blood.

The CDR3 loop reads CASSGRTSGSTDTRYF. In DNA form, the CDR3 reads TGTGCCAGCAGCGGGCGGACTAGCGGGAGCACAGATACGCGGTATTTT. The V gene is TRBV9, the J gene TRBJ2-3; 13 positions match TRBD2. This CDR3 region has 16 residues. Germline CDR1 is SGDLS and CDR2 is YYNGEE.